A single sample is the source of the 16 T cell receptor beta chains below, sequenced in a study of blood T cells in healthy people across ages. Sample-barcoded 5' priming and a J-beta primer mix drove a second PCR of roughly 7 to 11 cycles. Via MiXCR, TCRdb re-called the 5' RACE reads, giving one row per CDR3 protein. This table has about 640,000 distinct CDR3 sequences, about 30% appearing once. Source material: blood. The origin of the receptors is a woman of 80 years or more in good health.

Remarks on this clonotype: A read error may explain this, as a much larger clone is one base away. DNA for the CDR3: TGCGCCAGCAGTGTCAGGCAGAGGTCCTACAATGAGCAGTACTTC. Its translation is CASSVRQRSYNEQYF. This chain connects TRBV5-1 to TRBJ2-1; D ambiguous. The J call is in doubt because the DNA end fits TRBJ2-7 better. The CDR3 extends over 15 amino acids. Germline V CDR1 and CDR2: SGHRS, YFSETQ.

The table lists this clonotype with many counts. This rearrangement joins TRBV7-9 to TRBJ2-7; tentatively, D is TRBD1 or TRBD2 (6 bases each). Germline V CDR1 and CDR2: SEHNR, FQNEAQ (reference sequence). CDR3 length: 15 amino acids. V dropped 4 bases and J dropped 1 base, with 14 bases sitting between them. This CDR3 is CASSWGAASSYEQYF. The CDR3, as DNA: TGTGCCAGCAGCTGGGGGGCTGCCTCATCCTACGAGCAGTACTTC.

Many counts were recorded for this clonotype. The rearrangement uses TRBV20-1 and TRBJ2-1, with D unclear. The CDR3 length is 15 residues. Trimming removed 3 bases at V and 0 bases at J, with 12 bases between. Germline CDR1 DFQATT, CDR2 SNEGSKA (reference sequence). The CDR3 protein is CSASSASSSYNEQFF. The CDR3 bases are TGCAGTGCTAGTTCTGCTTCAAGCTCCTACAATGAGCAGTTCTTC.

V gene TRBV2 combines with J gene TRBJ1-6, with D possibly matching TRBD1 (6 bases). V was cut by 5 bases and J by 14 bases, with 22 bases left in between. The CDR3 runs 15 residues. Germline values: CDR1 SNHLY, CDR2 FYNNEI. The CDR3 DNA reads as TGTGCCAGCAGTCTTCCAGGGGCCCTCCCCGGGGCCCTCCACTTT. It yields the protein CASSLPGALPGALHF.

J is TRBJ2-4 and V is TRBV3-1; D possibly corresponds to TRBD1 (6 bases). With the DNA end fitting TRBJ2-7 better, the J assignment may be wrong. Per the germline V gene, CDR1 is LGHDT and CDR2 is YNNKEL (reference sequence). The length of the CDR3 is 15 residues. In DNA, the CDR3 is TGTGCCAGCAGCCAAGTCTTCCAGGGGACATACGAGCAGTACTTC. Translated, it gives CASSQVFQGTYEQYF.

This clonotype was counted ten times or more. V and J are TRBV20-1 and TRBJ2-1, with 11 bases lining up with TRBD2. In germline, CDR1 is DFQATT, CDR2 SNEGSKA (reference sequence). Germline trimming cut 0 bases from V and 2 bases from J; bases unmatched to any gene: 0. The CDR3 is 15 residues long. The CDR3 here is CSAREGLAAYNEQFF. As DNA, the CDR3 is TGCAGTGCTAGAGAGGGACTAGCGGCCTACAATGAGCAGTTCTTC.

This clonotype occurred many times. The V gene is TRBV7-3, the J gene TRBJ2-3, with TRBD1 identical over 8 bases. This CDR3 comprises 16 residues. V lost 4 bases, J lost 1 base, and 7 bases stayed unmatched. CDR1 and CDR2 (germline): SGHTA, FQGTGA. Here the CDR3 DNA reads TGTGCCAGCAGCTCGCGGACAGGGATTGGCACAGATACGCAGTATTTT. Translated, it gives CASSSRTGIGTDTQYF.

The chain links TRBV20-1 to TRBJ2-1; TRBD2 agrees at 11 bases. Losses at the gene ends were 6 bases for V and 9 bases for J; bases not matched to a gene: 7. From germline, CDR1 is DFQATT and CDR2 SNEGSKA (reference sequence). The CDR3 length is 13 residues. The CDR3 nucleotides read TGCAGTGCCATACTAGCGGGAGTTAGTGAGCAGTTCTTC. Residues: CSAILAGVSEQFF.

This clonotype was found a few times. CDR3 loop: CASSGDLAGGDEQYF. CDR3 in DNA: TGTGCCAGCAGTGGAGATCTAGCGGGGGGCGATGAGCAGTACTTC. The J gene is TRBJ2-5, the V gene TRBV2; 11 bases line up with TRBD2. The V segment lost 4 bases and the J segment 11 bases; nucleotides outside the gene matches: 12. CDR1 and CDR2 from the germline V gene are SNHLY and FYNNEI. The CDR3 is 15 residues long. Full variable domain (outside the CDR3, taken from reference TRBV2 and TRBJ2-5): EPEVTQTPSHQVTQMGQEVILRCVPISNHLYFYWYRQILGQKVEFLVSFYNNEISEKSEIFDDQFSVERPDGSNFTLKIRSTKLEDSAMYFCASSGDLAGGDEQYFGPGTRLLVL.

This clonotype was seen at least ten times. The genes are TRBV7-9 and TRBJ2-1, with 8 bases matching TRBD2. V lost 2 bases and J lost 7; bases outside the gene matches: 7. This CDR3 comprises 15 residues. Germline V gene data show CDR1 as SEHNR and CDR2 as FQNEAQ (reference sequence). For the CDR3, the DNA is TGTGCCAGCAGCTTAATAGCGGGGAGGCGGAATGAGCAGTTCTTC. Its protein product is CASSLIAGRRNEQFF. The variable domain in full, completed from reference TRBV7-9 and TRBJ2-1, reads DTGVSQNPRHKITKRGQNVTFRCDPISEHNRLYWYRQTLGQGPEFLTYFQNEAQLEKSRLLSDRFSAERPKGSFSTLEIQRTEQGDSAMYLCASSLIAGRRNEQFFGPGTRLTVL.

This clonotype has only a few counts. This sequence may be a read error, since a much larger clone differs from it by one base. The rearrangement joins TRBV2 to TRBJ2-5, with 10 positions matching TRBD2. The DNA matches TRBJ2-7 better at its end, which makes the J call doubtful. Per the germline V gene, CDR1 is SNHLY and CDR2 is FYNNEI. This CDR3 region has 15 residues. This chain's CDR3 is CARGVSGGAGNEQYF. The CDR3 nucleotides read TGTGCCAGAGGGGTGAGCGGGGGGGCAGGGAACGAGCAGTACTTC.

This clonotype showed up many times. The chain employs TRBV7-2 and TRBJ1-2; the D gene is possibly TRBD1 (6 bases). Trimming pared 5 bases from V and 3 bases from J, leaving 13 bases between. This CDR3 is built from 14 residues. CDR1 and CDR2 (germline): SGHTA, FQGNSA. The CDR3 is CASSRGGGYYGYTF. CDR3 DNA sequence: TGTGCCAGCAGCCGCGGAGGGGGGTACTATGGCTACACCTTC. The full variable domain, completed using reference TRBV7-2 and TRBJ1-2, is GAGVSQSPSNKVTEKGKDVELRCDPISGHTALYWYRQSLGQGLEFLIYFQGNSAPDKSGLPSDRFSAERTGGSVSTLTIQRTQQEDSAVYLCASSRGGGYYGYTFGSGTRLTVV.

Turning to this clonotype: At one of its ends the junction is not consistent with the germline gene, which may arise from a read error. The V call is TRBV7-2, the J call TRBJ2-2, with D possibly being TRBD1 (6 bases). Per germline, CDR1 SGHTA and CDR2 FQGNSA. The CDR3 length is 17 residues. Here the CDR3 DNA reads TGTGCCAGCAGCCCCCACCCGGGACACCTATCCACCGGGGAGCAGTTTTTT. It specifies CASSPHPGHLSTGEQFF.

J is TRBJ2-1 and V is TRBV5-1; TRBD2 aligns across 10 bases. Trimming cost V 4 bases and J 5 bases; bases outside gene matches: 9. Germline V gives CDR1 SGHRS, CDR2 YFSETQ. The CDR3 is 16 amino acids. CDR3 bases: TGCGCCAGCAGCCCCGTACTAGCGGGGATAAACAATGAGCAGTTCTTC. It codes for CASSPVLAGINNEQFF.

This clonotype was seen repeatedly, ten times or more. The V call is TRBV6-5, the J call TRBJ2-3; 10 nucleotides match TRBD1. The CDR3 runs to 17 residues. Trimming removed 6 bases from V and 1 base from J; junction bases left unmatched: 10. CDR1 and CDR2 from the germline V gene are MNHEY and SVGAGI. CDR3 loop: CASSDSWDRGRTDTQYF. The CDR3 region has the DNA TGTGCCAGCAGCGACTCTTGGGACAGGGGCCGCACAGATACGCAGTATTTT.

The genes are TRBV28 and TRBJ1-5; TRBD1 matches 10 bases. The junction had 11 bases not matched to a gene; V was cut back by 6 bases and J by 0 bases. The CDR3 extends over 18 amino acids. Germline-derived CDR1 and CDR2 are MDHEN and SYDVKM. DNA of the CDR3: TGTGCCAGCAGCCCGATAGGGGGACAGGGGTATAGCAATCAGCCCCAGCATTTT. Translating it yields CASSPIGGQGYSNQPQHF.